These 17 T cell receptor beta chains were sequenced from one sample in a study of blood T cell repertoires in COVID-19. Profiling relied on immunoSEQ multiplex PCR, and the TCRdb table lists in-frame clones only, not all of them. The sample contains over 150,000 clones, around four fifths of which appear only once. Sequences were obtained from peripheral blood. These receptors originate from an elderly woman with COVID-19, enrolled during active disease.

The J gene is TRBJ2-1, the V gene TRBV7-3; 8 bases are a match to TRBD1. The germline CDR1 and CDR2 sequences are SGHTA and FQGTGA. J gave up 6 bases and V 4 bases, and 5 bases lay outside the gene matches. There are 14 residues in the CDR3. CDR3 coding DNA: TGTGCCAGCAGCTCGCAGGGGGCGGCCAATGAGCAGTTCTTC. Translation: CASSSQGAANEQFF.

The CDR3 here is CASSLAGGRGEQYF. Written as DNA, the CDR3 is TGTGCCAGCTCCTTAGCGGGAGGAAGGGGCGAGCAGTACTTC. The chain carries TRBV18 and TRBJ2-7; TRBD2 matches at 10 bases. The CDR3 extends over 14 amino acids. Unmatched junction bases numbered 8, after V lost 6 bases and J lost 6 bases. CDR1 is KGHSH and CDR2 is LQKENI in the germline V gene.

This chain connects TRBV7-6 to TRBJ2-7; 7 bases are shared with TRBD1. Germline loops: CDR1 SGHVS, CDR2 FNYEAQ. V shed 1 base, J shed 5 bases, and the junction held 8 bases outside the gene matches. The CDR3 length is 15 residues. This chain's CDR3 is CASSLGWDSQDEQYF. The CDR3 DNA sequence: TGTGCCAGCAGCTTAGGGTGGGACAGTCAAGACGAGCAGTACTTC.

This clone was detected once. The rearrangement uses TRBV7-9 and TRBJ1-2, with D perhaps TRBD1 (5 bases). Germline CDR1 is SEHNR and CDR2 is FQNEAQ (reference sequence). V lost 6 bases and J lost 9, with 14 bases in between. The CDR3 spans 12 residues. CDR3 residues: CASRGSAGRYTF. The DNA for the CDR3 is TGTGCCAGCAGAGGATCAGCGGGGCGCTACACCTTC.

This clone was picked up one time. V and J are TRBV3-1 (or the pseudogene TRBV3-2) and TRBJ2-7; 9 nucleotides agree with TRBD1. The CDR3 contains 14 residues. Germline V CDR1 and CDR2: LGHDT, YNNKEL (reference sequence). The junction had 4 bases not matched to a gene; V was cut back by 5 bases and J by 2 bases. As DNA, the CDR3 is TGTGCCAGCAGCGGCCGGGACAGGGCCTACGAGCAGTACTTC. Translating it yields CASSGRDRAYEQYF.

V usage is TRBV18 and J usage is TRBJ1-4; 9 bases are a match to TRBD1. The ends lost 3 bases at V and 7 bases at J; junction bases unmatched: 9. The CDR3 has 16 residues. Germline assignment: CDR1 KGHSH and CDR2 LQKENI. The CDR3 loop reads CASSPLSGQGTEKLFF. The CDR3 coding sequence is TGTGCCAGCTCACCTCTATCTGGACAGGGGACTGAAAAACTGTTTTTT.

This clone has more than one count but fewer than ten. The chain joins TRBV9 to TRBJ2-3; D is unclear. V lost 10 bases, J lost 2 bases, and 14 bases lay in between. Germline V CDR1 and CDR2: SGDLS, YYNGEE. The CDR3 sequence is 13 residues long. The CDR3 region is CASVSAYTDTQYF. Written as DNA, the CDR3 is TGTGCCTCAGTGAGCGCTTACACAGATACGCAGTATTTT.

The V and J genes are TRBV5-6 and TRBJ2-7; TRBD1 aligns across 8 bases. Germline-derived CDR1 and CDR2 are SGHDT and YYEEEE. Trimming cost V 4 bases and J 5 bases; bases outside gene matches: 5. This CDR3 is 13 amino acids long. CDR3 coding DNA: TGTGCCAGCAGCGCCCAGGGGGCGCACGAGCAGTACTTC. Its translation is CASSAQGAHEQYF.

The chain employs TRBV18 and TRBJ1-6; 8 nucleotides line up with TRBD1. This CDR3 is built from 16 residues. Germline values: CDR1 KGHSH, CDR2 LQKENI. V dropped 6 bases and J dropped 14; count of bases not matched to a gene: 18. For the CDR3, the DNA is TGTGCCAGCTCTCCAAATGGACAGGGCGCCATGGGCACCCTCCACTTT. It encodes CASSPNGQGAMGTLHF.

This sequence joins TRBV18 and TRBJ2-3, with 9 bases that match TRBD2. With 6 bases clipped from V and 3 bases from J, the junction kept 7 bases outside the gene matches. Germline CDR1 and CDR2: KGHSH and LQKENI. This CDR3 is built from 15 residues. For the CDR3, the DNA is TGTGCCAGCTCCCCGCCCCTAGCGGGGACAGATACGCAGTATTTT. Translated, it gives CASSPPLAGTDTQYF.

V gene TRBV15 combines with J gene TRBJ1-3; no clear D. The V and J ends lost 1 base and 0 bases respectively, with 16 bases between them. Germline V gene lookup returns CDR1 LNHNV and CDR2 YYDKDF (reference sequence). This CDR3 has 18 residues. The CDR3 sequence: CATSRASHTGFSGNTIYF. The DNA for the CDR3 is TGTGCCACCAGCAGAGCTTCCCATACGGGGTTCTCTGGAAACACCATATATTTT.

This clone was observed once. The genes are TRBV25-1 and TRBJ2-7; D might be TRBD2 (5 bases). V lost 5 bases to trimming and J lost 2 bases, with 13 bases between them. The CDR3 runs 14 residues. CDR1 is MGHDK, CDR2 SYGVNS, per germline. CDR3 bases: TGTGCCAGCAGTCGGGGTCAGCTCGCCTACGAGCAGTACTTC. This sequence encodes CASSRGQLAYEQYF.

V is TRBV9 and J is TRBJ2-4; tentative D call: TRBD1 (6 bases). Germline assignment: CDR1 SGDLS and CDR2 YYNGEE. This CDR3 is 15 amino acids long. Trimming shortened V by 4 bases and J by 16 bases, and 27 bases separated the two germline ends. DNA for the CDR3: TGTGCCAGCAGCCCAACAGGGCGGTGGGGAGAGGAGCCCTACTTC. As protein: CASSPTGRWGEEPYF.

This clone came up a few times. This rearrangement joins TRBV6-6 to TRBJ1-1; D is unresolved. V was clipped by 0 bases and J by 7 bases, with 12 bases between them. CDR1 and CDR2 from the germline V gene are MNHNY and SVGAGI (reference sequence). The CDR3 totals 14 residues. For the CDR3, the DNA is TGTGCCAGCAGTTACTCCAGCTTAGGCGGTGAAGCTTTCTTT. Residues: CASSYSSLGGEAFF.

The V call is TRBV5-1, the J call TRBJ1-1; maybe TRBD1 (6 bases). The CDR3 consists of 14 residues. The V gene lost 0 bases and the J gene lost 6 bases, with 12 bases spanning the gap. The germline V gene encodes CDR1 SGHRS and CDR2 YFSETQ. The CDR3 here is CASSLEAGDPEAFF. The CDR3 bases are TGCGCCAGCAGCTTGGAGGCAGGGGACCCTGAAGCTTTCTTT.

The V and J genes are TRBV28 and TRBJ1-3, with D tentatively TRBD1 (5 bases). The CDR3 loop spans 15 amino acids. Per germline, CDR1 MDHEN and CDR2 SYDVKM. V gave up 3 bases and J gave up 0 bases, with 9 bases separating them. CDR3 sequence (DNA): TGTGCCAGCAGTTTGCCAGGGAACTCTGGAAACACCATATATTTT. This codes for CASSLPGNSGNTIYF.

The V gene is TRBV6-5, the J gene TRBJ1-1; 9 bases line up with TRBD1. The CDR3 consists of 13 residues. Per germline, CDR1 MNHEY and CDR2 SVGAGI. V lost 8 bases, J lost 7 bases, and 8 bases stayed unmatched. CDR3 amino acids: CASGSGQGYEAFF. The CDR3 coding sequence is TGTGCCAGCGGATCGGGACAGGGATATGAAGCTTTCTTT.